A selection of T cell receptor beta chains follows, all from one sample in a study of human T cells and chemical hapten exposure. MiXCR, applied by TCRdb to the RACE reads, yields one record per CDR3 protein. The sample yields about 92,000 distinct CDR3 sequences, around 9.9% seen once. The sample here was whole blood, taken in connection with sensitization to the hapten diphenylcyclopropenone (DPC). All receptors come from a woman in her 30s with alopecia areata. Some clones in this sample may be carry-over from other donors' samples. Both conserved end residues are trimmed from each CDR3. The order of the fields is clone size, V gene, CDR3 protein. Size values are once, few and many counts, or a class for expanded clones, and some rows have none.

many | TRBV6-2/TRBV6-3 | ASSYSGTNLPPPPGANVLT
. | TRBV12-3/TRBV12-4 | ASSPLAEAF
few | TRBV6-5 | ASSRGLAVLTDTQY
many | TRBV6-4 | ASSDFYGYT
. | TRBV29-1 | SVADRDGYT
once | TRBV28 | ASSFLGDTQY
. | TRBV10-3 | AITHPTAKYQPQH
few | TRBV20-1 | SAMMGQGQETQY
. | TRBV6-2/TRBV6-3 | ASSYGAGYNEQF
. | TRBV6-2/TRBV6-3 | ASRTLAGVLPGELF
many | TRBV6-2/TRBV6-3 | ASSSDRVQPQH
many | TRBV12-3/TRBV12-4 | ASTLLVGVNEQF
many | TRBV5-5 | ASSLAANEKLF
. | TRBV10-1 | ASPGGGGNNEQF
. | TRBV9 | ASSANRRTGTPNNEQF
. | TRBV12-3/TRBV12-4 | ASSLAPRVLNTEAF
. | TRBV29-1 | SVERQGSDTQY
many | TRBV29-1 | SAQLGSGTEAF
. | TRBV6-5 | ASTITSGGYGELF
. | TRBV11-2 | ASSWGDSVSGANVLT
. | TRBV28 | ASSYTGVATEAF
many | TRBV7-2 | ASSLALAAYNEQF
. | TRBV20-1 | SAGTSGGALETQY
. | TRBV6-4 | ASSREWGSRTEAF
. | TRBV5-1 | ASSEWSENIQY
few | TRBV12-5 | ASGFTGQARTEAF
few | TRBV6-2/TRBV6-3 | ASSRLTTGEQY
many | TRBV20-1 | SARDTKEVALH
many | TRBV12-3/TRBV12-4 | ASSSRWQPQH
many | TRBV28 | ASSLPGIQY
many | TRBV28 | ASSELREEETQY
few | TRBV20-1 | SAPGQTINTEAF